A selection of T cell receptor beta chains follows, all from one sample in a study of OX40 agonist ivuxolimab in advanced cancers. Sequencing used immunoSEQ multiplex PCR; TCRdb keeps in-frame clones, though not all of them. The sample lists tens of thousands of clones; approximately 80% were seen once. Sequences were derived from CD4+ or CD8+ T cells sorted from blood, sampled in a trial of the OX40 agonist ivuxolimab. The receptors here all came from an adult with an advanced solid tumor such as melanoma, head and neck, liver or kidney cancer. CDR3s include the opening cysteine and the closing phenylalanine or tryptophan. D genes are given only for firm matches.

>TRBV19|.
CASSPRKQGSNQPQHF
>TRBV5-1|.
CASSLARGLSNHYEQYF
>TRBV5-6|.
CASSLYGDETQYF
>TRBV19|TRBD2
CASRGLAGGPDTGELFF
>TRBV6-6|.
CASSIRGETAGNTIYF
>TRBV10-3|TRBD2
CAVRTSGSHNEQFF
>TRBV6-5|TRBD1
CASSRQGGNTEAFF
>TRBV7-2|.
CASSLIPRDQPQHF
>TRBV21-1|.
CASSNANRTPGAEAFF
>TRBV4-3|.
CASSELKGGGEKLFF
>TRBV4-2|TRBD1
CASSQRTGEAFF
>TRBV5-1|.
CASSLGGYNSPLHF
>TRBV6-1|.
CATEGDAANTGELFF
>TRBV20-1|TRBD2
CSAKRGEEQFF
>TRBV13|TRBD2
CASSHQPTSGRKYLPAGELFF
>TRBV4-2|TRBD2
CASRLTSGGGSYEQYF
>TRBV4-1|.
CASSQDGGGGPTDTQYF